Listed below are T cell receptor beta chains from one sample, sequenced in a study of spatial heterogeneity in lung cancer. A single record per CDR3 protein comes from TCRdb applying MiXCR to the 5' RACE reads. The repertoire includes roughly 15,000 distinct CDR3 sequences, around 7.8% of them detected once, and around 10% sits in the top ten. Specimen: lung tumor tissue, collected at surgery. Every receptor here comes from a male donor with early-stage non-small cell lung cancer. The CDR3 runs from the conserved cysteine through the conserved F or W. D genes are given only for firm matches. Clone size is stated in some rows and not others, as once, few, many or a class when expanded.

V	D	J	size	length	CDR3	DNA
TRBV5-1	NA	TRBJ1-2	many	13	CASSRAENYGYTF	TGCGCCAGCTCCCGGGCAGAGAACTATGGCTACACCTTC
TRBV7-2	TRBD1	TRBJ1-5	NA	15	CASSSQGSGNQPQHF	TGTGCCAGCAGCTCACAGGGGTCGGGCAATCAGCCCCAGCATTTT
TRBV5-1	NA	TRBJ1-2	few	13	CASSLERDYGYTF	TGCGCCAGCAGCTTGGAAAGGGACTATGGCTACACCTTC
TRBV11-2	TRBD1	TRBJ1-1	many	14	CASSTSRDRVEAFF	TGTGCCAGCAGCACCTCCCGGGACAGGGTTGAAGCTTTCTTT
TRBV6-1	TRBD2	TRBJ2-6	NA	17	CASRRTSGGAGANVLTF	TGTGCCAGCAGGCGGACTAGCGGGGGGGCTGGGGCCAACGTCCTGACTTTC
TRBV6-5	NA	TRBJ2-1	few	17	CASSYGGTASIYNEQFF	TGTGCCAGCAGCTACGGGGGGACAGCAAGTATCTACAATGAGCAGTTCTTC
TRBV20-1	NA	TRBJ2-7	many	11	CSARDYYEQYF	TGCAGTGCTAGAGATTACTACGAGCAGTACTTC
TRBV2	NA	TRBJ2-4	many	15	CASTRDAQAKNIQYF	TGTGCCAGCACTCGGGACGCCCAAGCCAAAAACATTCAGTACTTC
TRBV20-1	NA	TRBJ2-3	NA	13	CSAREERTDTQYF	TGCAGTGCTAGAGAGGAACGCACAGATACGCAGTATTTT
TRBV7-2	NA	TRBJ2-3	few	12	CASSWGPDTQYF	TGTGCCAGCAGCTGGGGCCCAGATACGCAGTATTTT
TRBV7-9	NA	TRBJ1-1	NA	13	CASSIGGAGTAFF	TGTGCCAGCAGCATCGGAGGGGCGGGAACAGCTTTCTTT
TRBV27	TRBD1	TRBJ2-5	many	13	CASSLRTGVTQYF	TGTGCCAGCAGTTTACGGACAGGGGTGACCCAGTACTTC
TRBV27	NA	TRBJ2-1	many	13	CASRKVQGFLEFF	TGTGCCAGCAGGAAAGTTCAGGGATTCCTAGAGTTCTTC
TRBV2	NA	TRBJ2-3	many	14	CASSRTSLTDTQYF	TGTGCCAGCAGTAGAACTAGCCTGACAGATACGCAGTATTTT
TRBV30	NA	TRBJ1-5	many	13	CAWSGSYNQPQHF	TGTGCCTGGAGTGGCAGTTACAATCAGCCCCAGCACTTT
TRBV7-8	NA	TRBJ1-4	many	14	CASSTGRCNEKLFF	TGTGCCAGCAGCACCGGACGGTGTAATGAAAAACTGTTTTTT
TRBV6-6	NA	TRBJ1-5	medium-sized	13	CASSSLSNQPQHF	TGTGCCAGCAGTTCCCTTAGCAATCAGCCCCAGCATTTT
TRBV2	TRBD2	TRBJ2-3	few	13	CASSEASGSTQYF	TGTGCCAGCAGTGAAGCTAGCGGGAGTACGCAGTATTTT
TRBV2	NA	TRBJ1-5	many	15	CASSDTQGRYIPQHF	TGTGCCAGCAGTGACACCCAAGGCAGGTACATTCCCCAGCATTTT
TRBV10-1	NA	TRBJ2-1	few	14	CASSVGGAMNEQFF	TGCGCCAGCAGTGTGGGGGGGGCTATGAATGAGCAGTTCTTC
TRBV29-1	NA	TRBJ2-7	NA	11	CSVGEAREQYF	TGCAGCGTTGGAGAGGCGCGAGAGCAGTACTTC
TRBV29-1	NA	TRBJ2-5	many	13	CSARPGVQETQYF	TGCAGCGCGAGGCCGGGAGTCCAAGAGACCCAGTACTTC
TRBV5-6	NA	TRBJ2-7	many	16	CASSLAAGGWYYEQYF	TGTGCCAGCAGCTTGGCCGCCGGGGGCTGGTATTACGAGCAGTACTTC
TRBV2	NA	TRBJ2-7	NA	13	CASETDLSYEQYF	TGTGCCAGCGAGACAGACCTCTCCTACGAGCAGTACTTC
TRBV4-1	NA	TRBJ2-7	many	14	CASSQEIGRVEQYF	TGCGCCAGCAGCCAAGAGATAGGGCGGGTGGAGCAGTACTTC
TRBV20-1	TRBD2	TRBJ2-2	many	15	CSASAGTRNTGELFF	TGCAGTGCTAGCGCCGGGACTAGGAACACCGGGGAGCTGTTTTTT
TRBV6-5	NA	TRBJ2-7	many	15	CASSSAGGGSYEQYF	TGTGCCAGCAGTTCGGCAGGGGGAGGCTCCTACGAGCAGTACTTC
TRBV6-1	NA	TRBJ2-5	many	13	CASSEGQTETQYF	TGTGCCAGCAGCGAGGGCCAAACGGAGACCCAGTACTTC
TRBV11-2	TRBD2	TRBJ2-6	few	18	CASSFQASGVSGANVLTF	TGTGCCAGCAGCTTTCAGGCTAGCGGGGTCTCTGGGGCCAACGTCCTGACTTTC
TRBV7-2	TRBD1	TRBJ1-2	many	15	CASSETPGGNYGYTF	TGTGCCAGCAGCGAGACGCCAGGGGGCAACTATGGCTACACCTTC
TRBV20-1	TRBD1	TRBJ2-3	many	14	CSAPGQGRTDTQYF	TGCAGTGCTCCGGGACAGGGGAGGACAGATACGCAGTATTTT
TRBV20-1	NA	TRBJ1-2	medium-sized	16	CSARNPEGGAHYGYTF	TGCAGTGCTAGGAACCCCGAGGGGGGGGCTCACTATGGCTACACCTTC
TRBV7-2	TRBD2	TRBJ2-2	many	16	CASSYSAGLASGELFF	TGTGCCAGCAGCTACAGCGCGGGACTAGCTTCCGGGGAGCTGTTTTTT
TRBV7-3	NA	TRBJ1-1	medium-sized	14	CASSLTPTGAEAFF	TGTGCCAGCAGCTTAACCCCGACAGGCGCTGAAGCTTTCTTT
TRBV18	NA	TRBJ1-2	many	15	CASSPNAQIGSGYTF	TGTGCCAGCTCCCCCAACGCGCAGATCGGATCTGGCTACACCTTC
TRBV3-1	NA	TRBJ2-1	many	17	CASSPAGGGGLYNEQFF	TGTGCCAGCAGCCCCGCGGGGGGAGGGGGCCTATACAATGAGCAGTTCTTC
TRBV3-1	TRBD1	TRBJ1-4	many	14	CASSQGLRGQKLFF	TGTGCCAGCAGCCAAGGATTGAGGGGGCAAAAACTGTTTTTT